This paragraph reports one TCR beta chain. The donors were in the 120-subject validation cohort, distinct from the approximately 700-subject first cohort. The entry originates in a study of cytomegalovirus exposure and HLA in healthy donors. V lost 10 bases and J lost 5, with 15 bases in between. The CDR3 covers 13 residues. CDR1 and CDR2 (germline): SNHLY, FYNNEI. Measured with immunoSEQ multiplex PCR; TCRdb has only the in-frame clones, and not every one. The sample includes around 190,000 clones, roughly 85% of them seen just once. The sequenced material came from PBMCs. The chain recombines TRBV2 with TRBJ2-1; D possibly corresponds to TRBD2 (7 bases). This receptor was obtained from a man between 18 and 29 years old in good health and CMV-seropositive. The CDR3 sequence: CATRRGANNEQFF. The CDR3 bases are TGTGCCACCCGACGGGGGGCGAACAATGAGCAGTTCTTC.